These 32 T cell receptor beta chains were all obtained from the same sample, sequenced in a study of neurological immune-mediated disorders. TCRdb itself ran the 5' RACE reads through MiXCR, one entry per CDR3 protein. The sample holds tens of thousands of distinct CDR3 sequences, 3.5% to 4.5% seen once. As to time point: longitudinal time-point 3. Sequences were obtained from PBMCs. The receptor source for this set is a woman aged 55-69 years with multiple sclerosis.

This clonotype was observed many times. The J gene is TRBJ2-1, the V gene TRBV12-3 or TRBV12-4, with TRBD1 matching over 7 bases. The CDR3 contains 15 residues. J was trimmed by 4 bases and V by 7 bases; bases with no gene match: 10. CDR3 loop: CASTPQGTLYNEQFF. Written as DNA, the CDR3 is TGTGCCAGCACACCACAGGGGACCCTATACAATGAGCAGTTCTTC.

The chain combines TRBV12-2 with TRBJ1-1. TRBV12-2 is a documented pseudogene. This CDR3 has 13 residues. The CDR3 DNA is TGTGCAAGTCGCTTAGCGGAGGGAGGTGAAGCTTTCTTT. Amino acid sequence: CASRLAEGGEAFF.

At least ten counts were recorded for this clonotype. The V and J genes are TRBV6-5 and TRBJ2-7; the D gene is possibly TRBD2 (6 bases). V dropped 4 bases and J dropped 3 bases, with 10 bases sitting between them. Germline V CDR1 and CDR2: MNHEY, SVGAGI. The CDR3 is 13 residues long. CDR3 region: CASSSSGDYEQYF. In DNA form, the CDR3 reads TGTGCCAGCAGTTCGTCGGGGGACTACGAGCAGTACTTC.

This clonotype was observed many times. The chain links TRBV11-1 to TRBJ2-5; D may match TRBD1 or TRBD2 (5 bases each). Germline loops: CDR1 SGHAT, CDR2 FQDESV (reference sequence). This CDR3 has 13 residues. V was clipped by 6 bases and J by 7 bases, with 15 bases between them. The CDR3, as DNA: TGTGCCAGCAGTTCCGAGGGGCCCGGGACCCAGTACTTC. Its protein is CASSSEGPGTQYF.

This clonotype was observed many times. The chain recombines TRBV20-1 with TRBJ2-7; 9 nucleotides agree with TRBD1. Germline values: CDR1 DFQATT, CDR2 SNEGSKA (reference sequence). There are 12 residues in the CDR3. Unmatched junction bases numbered 7, after V lost 7 bases and J lost 6 bases. CDR3 sequence (DNA): TGCAGTGTTTTCGACAGGGGGGGCGAGCAGTACTTC. It translates to CSVFDRGGEQYF.

At least ten counts were recorded for this clonotype. This chain links TRBV10-3 with TRBJ2-7; TRBD2 matches at 13 bases. Germline loops: CDR1 ENHRY, CDR2 SYGVKD. The CDR3 covers 14 residues. The V segment lost 7 bases and the J segment 4 bases; nucleotides outside the gene matches: 4. In DNA form, the CDR3 reads TGTGCCATCACCGAGGGACTAGCGGGGTACGAGCAGTACTTC. Residues: CAITEGLAGYEQYF.

This clonotype was counted at least ten times. V is TRBV20-1 and J is TRBJ1-3; a possible D gene is TRBD1 (6 bases). There are 16 residues in the CDR3. The V end was cut by 7 bases, the J end by 1 base, with 20 bases between. Germline lookup yields CDR1 DFQATT and CDR2 SNEGSKA (reference sequence). The CDR3 region has the DNA TGCAGTGTCCCACGACCGGGGGCCCGGTCTGGAAACACCATATATTTT. Translating gives CSVPRPGARSGNTIYF.

This clonotype was observed at least ten times. The V and J genes are TRBV6-5 and TRBJ2-7; D is unclear. V was trimmed by 1 base and J by 2 bases, leaving 6 bases between them. This CDR3 region has 13 residues. Per germline, CDR1 MNHEY and CDR2 SVGAGI. CDR3 residues: CASSYYPTYEQYF. CDR3 coding DNA: TGTGCCAGCAGTTACTACCCCACCTACGAGCAGTACTTC.

The table lists this clonotype with many counts. The chain combines TRBV12-3 or TRBV12-4 with TRBJ2-2; the match to TRBD2 covers 11 bases. After removal of 6 bases from V and 7 bases from J, the junction contained 7 bases not matched to a gene. The length of the CDR3 is 15 residues. The CDR3 reads CASRATSGAVGELFF. Written as DNA, the CDR3 is TGTGCCAGCAGAGCGACTAGCGGGGCCGTCGGGGAGCTGTTTTTT.

This clonotype has ten or more counts. The chain joins TRBV20-1 to TRBJ1-2, with no clear D. CDR1 and CDR2 (germline): DFQATT, SNEGSKA (reference sequence). The CDR3 extends over 14 amino acids. Trimming took off 3 bases at V and 8 bases at J, with 19 bases between the two ends. The CDR3 sequence: CSARSRAVFSGYTF. The CDR3 DNA reads as TGCAGTGCTAGGTCCCGGGCGGTTTTTTCCGGCTACACCTTC.

This clonotype was counted at least ten times. The chain carries TRBV20-1 and TRBJ1-5; maybe TRBD1 (5 bases). V was trimmed by 1 base and J by 3 bases, leaving 10 bases between them. From germline, CDR1 is DFQATT and CDR2 SNEGSKA (reference sequence). CDR3 length: 14 amino acids. The CDR3 sequence: CSARVTEHNQPQHF. CDR3 sequence (DNA): TGCAGTGCTAGAGTGACAGAACACAATCAGCCCCAGCATTTT.

In its sample, this clonotype was seen many times. The chain employs TRBV9 and TRBJ2-7, with 10 bases fitting TRBD1. Trimming took 3 bases from V and 5 from J; bases not matched to a gene: 11. The CDR3 has 16 residues. Germline CDR1 SGDLS, CDR2 YYNGEE. The CDR3 sequence is CASSAPPGQGIHEQYF. The CDR3 DNA reads as TGTGCCAGCAGCGCACCTCCGGGACAGGGGATCCACGAGCAGTACTTC.

This clonotype came up many times. The chain carries TRBV12-5 and TRBJ2-2, with TRBD2 matching over 12 bases. Germline lookup yields CDR1 LGHNT and CDR2 FRNRAP. Trimming took 5 bases from V and 5 from J; bases not matched to a gene: 12. This CDR3 has 18 amino acids. For the CDR3, the DNA is TGTGCTAGTGGTATGGAACTAGCGGGGGGTCGCGGGACCGGGGAGCTGTTTTTT. It specifies CASGMELAGGRGTGELFF.

This clonotype was counted many times. This chain links TRBV20-1 with TRBJ2-7; TRBD1 might be the D (6 bases). This CDR3 spans 13 amino acids. The V and J ends lost 2 bases and 4 bases respectively, with 12 bases between them. CDR1 and CDR2 from the germline V gene are DFQATT and SNEGSKA (reference sequence). CDR3 sequence reads: CSARSGGAYEQYF. CDR3 nucleotide sequence: TGCAGTGCTAGATCTGGGGGCGCGTACGAGCAGTACTTC.

This clonotype was recorded many times. The rearrangement joins TRBV7-9 to TRBJ1-1; D is perhaps TRBD1 (6 bases). Germline lookup yields CDR1 SEHNR and CDR2 FQNEAQ (reference sequence). V lost 5 bases and J lost 0, with 16 bases in between. The CDR3 contains 16 residues. CDR3 DNA sequence: TGTGCCAGCAGCCGTGGAGGGGGGAAGATGAACACTGAAGCTTTCTTT. This codes for CASSRGGGKMNTEAFF. The full variable domain, in which reference TRBV7-9 and TRBJ1-1 provide the parts outside the CDR3, is DTGVSQNPRHKITKRGQNVTFRCDPISEHNRLYWYRQTLGQGPEFLTYFQNEAQLEKSRLLSDRFSAERPKGSFSTLEIQRTEQGDSAMYLCASSRGGGKMNTEAFFGQGTRLTVV.

This clonotype has ten or more counts. The chain joins TRBV7-2 to TRBJ2-2, with D hard to call. The CDR3 consists of 15 residues. With 1 base removed from V and 8 bases from J, the gap between germline ends came to 14 bases. CDR1 and CDR2 (germline): SGHTA, FQGNSA. The CDR3 sequence is CASSLDWSRGGELFF. The DNA for the CDR3 is TGTGCCAGCAGCTTAGATTGGTCGAGAGGAGGGGAGCTGTTTTTT. Drawing the rest from reference TRBV7-2 and TRBJ2-2, the complete variable domain is GAGVSQSPSNKVTEKGKDVELRCDPISGHTALYWYRQSLGQGLEFLIYFQGNSAPDKSGLPSDRFSAERTGGSVSTLTIQRTQQEDSAVYLCASSLDWSRGGELFFGEGSRLTVL.

This clonotype was counted many times. The genes are TRBV7-9 and TRBJ1-5; D gene unclear. The germline CDR1 and CDR2 sequences are SEHNR and FQNEAQ (reference sequence). The CDR3 has 16 residues. Trimming removed 6 bases from V and 0 bases from J, with 15 bases in between. CDR3 nucleotides: TGTGCCAGCAGTCCATATGGTCCGAATAGCAATCAGCCCCAGCATTTT. It codes for CASSPYGPNSNQPQHF.

This clonotype was counted many times. This rearrangement joins TRBV5-1 to TRBJ1-3; a weak D match, TRBD1 (6 bases). V was shortened by 0 bases and J by 0 bases, with 13 bases between the two germline ends. In germline, CDR1 is SGHRS, CDR2 YFSETQ. This CDR3 region has 17 residues. CDR3 sequence (DNA): TGCGCCAGCAGCTTGGCCGGACAGAAGAGCTCTGGAAACACCATATATTTT. Its protein product is CASSLAGQKSSGNTIYF.

This clonotype has at least ten counts. This sequence joins TRBV12-3 or TRBV12-4 and TRBJ1-2, with D unclear. The CDR3 contains 14 residues. V was shortened by 2 bases and J by 8 bases, with 15 bases between the two germline ends. CDR3 loop: CASSLRGQIRGYTF. The CDR3 region has the DNA TGTGCCAGCAGTTTAAGAGGGCAGATACGAGGCTACACCTTC.

The chain has TRBV6-5 and TRBJ1-4, with D possibly being TRBD1 (6 bases). The V and J ends lost 7 bases and 8 bases respectively, with 17 bases between them. This CDR3 region has 14 residues. In germline, CDR1 is MNHEY, CDR2 SVGAGI. In nucleotides, the CDR3 is TGTGCCAGCAATCGTGACAGGTCTTCGGAAAAACTGTTTTTT. Protein: CASNRDRSSEKLFF.

In this sample, this clonotype turned up many times. The DNA of the CDR3 is TGTGCCAGCAGCATAAGACAGGACACAGATACGCAGTATTTT. Protein product: CASSIRQDTDTQYF. The chain links TRBV7-8 to TRBJ2-3, with D possibly matching TRBD1 (6 bases). The CDR3 has 14 amino acids. The germline V and J ends were trimmed by 5 bases and 2 bases, with 11 bases remaining between them. From germline, CDR1 is SGHVS and CDR2 FQNEAQ. Filled out from reference TRBV7-8 and TRBJ2-3, the complete variable domain reads GAGVSQSPRYKVAKRGQDVALRCDPISGHVSLFWYQQALGQGPEFLTYFQNEAQLDKSGLPSDRFFAERPEGSVSTLKIQRTQQEDSAVYLCASSIRQDTDTQYFGPGTRLTVL.

This chain connects TRBV7-6 to TRBJ2-2; no firm D call. V was clipped by 1 base and J by 1 base, with 10 bases between them. This CDR3 comprises 16 residues. The V gene's germline CDR1 is SGHVS and CDR2 FNYEAQ. The CDR3 here is CASSLGGRGNTGELFF. CDR3 DNA: TGTGCCAGCAGCTTAGGCGGCAGAGGGAACACCGGGGAGCTGTTTTTT.

Sample share makes this clonotype large. The chain recombines TRBV5-1 with TRBJ2-3; D possibly uses TRBD1 or TRBD2 (5 bases each). V was pared by 5 bases and J by 0 bases, with 13 bases between. Per germline, CDR1 SGHRS and CDR2 YFSETQ. The CDR3 sequence is 15 residues long. The CDR3 nucleotides are TGCGCCAGCAGTGACGGGACGACTAGCACAGATACGCAGTATTTT. Protein sequence: CASSDGTTSTDTQYF.

This clonotype was recorded at least ten times. This chain connects TRBV12-3 or TRBV12-4 to TRBJ1-2, with D hard to call. The CDR3 consists of 11 residues. V lost 6 bases, J lost 8 bases, and 10 bases lay in between. The CDR3 coding sequence is TGTGCCAGCAGCGGGGTTTGGGGCTACACCTTC. It encodes CASSGVWGYTF.

This clonotype was detected many times. This chain uses TRBV5-1 with TRBJ2-1; either TRBD1 or TRBD2 may supply D (6 bases each). Trimming shortened V by 1 base and J by 4 bases, and 12 bases separated the two germline ends. Germline-derived CDR1 and CDR2 are SGHRS and YFSETQ. This CDR3 contains 15 residues. The CDR3 DNA follows: TGCGCCAGCAGCTTGATCCGGGGGCAGTACAATGAGCAGTTCTTC. Translation gives CASSLIRGQYNEQFF.

There are many counts of this clonotype. The rearrangement joins TRBV3-1 to TRBJ2-3; D is undetermined. This CDR3 contains 12 residues. Germline V gene sequence: CDR1 LGHDT, CDR2 YNNKEL (reference sequence). Trimming pared 0 bases from V and 8 bases from J, leaving 6 bases between. CDR3 region: CASSQDLGTQYF. The CDR3, as DNA: TGTGCCAGCAGCCAAGATTTAGGTACGCAGTATTTT.

This clonotype turned up a few times. The J gene is TRBJ2-1, the V gene TRBV10-2; 14 positions match TRBD2. J was trimmed by 8 bases and V by 3 bases; bases with no gene match: 6. This CDR3 contains 16 residues. CDR1 WSHSY and CDR2 SAAADI come from the germline V gene. The CDR3 sequence is CASSDTGLAGGYEQFF. The DNA for the CDR3 is TGCGCCAGCAGTGACACCGGACTAGCGGGGGGCTATGAGCAGTTCTTC.

This clonotype was seen ten or more times. The chain couples TRBV6-5 to TRBJ1-6, with 8 bases that match TRBD1. CDR3 length equals 18 residues. Unmatched junction bases numbered 16, after V lost 6 bases and J lost 6 bases. From germline, CDR1 is MNHEY and CDR2 SVGAGI. CDR3 coding DNA: TGTGCCAGCAGGTGGAGGGGAAAAGGACAGGGTGGTAATTCACCCCTCCACTTT. Amino acid sequence: CASRWRGKGQGGNSPLHF.

This clonotype has ten or more counts. The rearrangement uses TRBV28 and TRBJ1-3; D unresolved. V lost 6 bases and J 9 bases, leaving 9 bases between the germline ends. Per germline, CDR1 MDHEN and CDR2 SYDVKM. The CDR3 consists of 11 residues. The CDR3 DNA sequence: TGTGCCAGCAGAGACGCTCTCACCATATATTTT. Protein product: CASRDALTIYF.

This clonotype was seen at least ten times. The CDR3, as DNA: TGCGCCAGCAAGCCTAACCCGGCAGGACCCTACGAGCAGTACTTC. Translating gives CASKPNPAGPYEQYF. The chain carries TRBV5-1 and TRBJ2-7; D is uncertain. The CDR3 is 15 amino acids. V dropped 6 bases and J dropped 2 bases, with 18 bases sitting between them. Germline V gives CDR1 SGHRS, CDR2 YFSETQ.

This clonotype has at least ten counts. CDR3: CASRDGHYSPLHF. In DNA form, the CDR3 reads TGTGCCAGCAGGGATGGCCATTATTCACCCCTCCACTTT. The chain recombines TRBV2 with TRBJ1-6; D gene unclear. V was cut by 6 bases and J by 8 bases, with 11 bases left in between. Germline CDR1 reads SNHLY; CDR2 reads FYNNEI. The CDR3 covers 13 residues. Variable domain in full (rest from reference TRBV2 and TRBJ1-6): EPEVTQTPSHQVTQMGQEVILRCVPISNHLYFYWYRQILGQKVEFLVSFYNNEISEKSEIFDDQFSVERPDGSNFTLKIRSTKLEDSAMYFCASRDGHYSPLHFGNGTRLTVT.

This clonotype was detected ten times or more. The chain couples TRBV5-4 to TRBJ1-2; D uncertain. The V gene lost 4 bases and the J gene lost 4 bases, with 17 bases spanning the gap. In germline, CDR1 is SGHNT, CDR2 YYREEE (reference sequence). The CDR3 spans 15 residues. CDR3 nucleotide sequence: TGTGCCAGCAGCGCTGCTTTAAAGAGGAGCTATGGCTACACCTTC. This encodes CASSAALKRSYGYTF. The variable domain in full, with the rest retrieved from reference TRBV5-4 and TRBJ1-2, is ETGVTQSPTHLIKTRGQQVTLRCSSQSGHNTVSWYQQALGQGPQFIFQYYREEENGRGNFPPRFSGLQFPNYSSELNVNALELDDSALYLCASSAALKRSYGYTFGSGTRLTVV.